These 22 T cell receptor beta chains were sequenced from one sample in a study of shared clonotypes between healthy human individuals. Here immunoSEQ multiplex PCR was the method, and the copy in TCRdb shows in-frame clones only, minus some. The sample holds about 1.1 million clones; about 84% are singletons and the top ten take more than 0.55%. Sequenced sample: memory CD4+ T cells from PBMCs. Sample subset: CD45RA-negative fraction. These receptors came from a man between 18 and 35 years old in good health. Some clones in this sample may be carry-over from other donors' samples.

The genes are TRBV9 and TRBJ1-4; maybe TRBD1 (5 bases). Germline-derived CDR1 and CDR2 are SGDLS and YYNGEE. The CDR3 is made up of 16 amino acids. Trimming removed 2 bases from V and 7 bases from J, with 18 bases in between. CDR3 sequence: CASSVRGLFLAEKLFF. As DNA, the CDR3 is TGTGCCAGCAGCGTGAGGGGACTGTTTTTGGCTGAAAAACTGTTTTTT.

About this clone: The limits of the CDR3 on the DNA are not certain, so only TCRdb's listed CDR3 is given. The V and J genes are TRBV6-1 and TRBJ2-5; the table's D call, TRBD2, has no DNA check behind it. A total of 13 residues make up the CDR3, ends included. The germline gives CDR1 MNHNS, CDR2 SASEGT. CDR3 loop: CASILGGGETQYF.

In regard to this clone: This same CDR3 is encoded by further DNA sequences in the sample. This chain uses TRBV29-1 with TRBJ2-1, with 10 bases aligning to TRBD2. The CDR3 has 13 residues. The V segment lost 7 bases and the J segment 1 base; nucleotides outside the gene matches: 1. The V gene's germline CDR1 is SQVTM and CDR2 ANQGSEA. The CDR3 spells CSATSGSYNEQFF. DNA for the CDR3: TGCAGCGCGACTAGCGGGTCCTACAATGAGCAGTTCTTC.

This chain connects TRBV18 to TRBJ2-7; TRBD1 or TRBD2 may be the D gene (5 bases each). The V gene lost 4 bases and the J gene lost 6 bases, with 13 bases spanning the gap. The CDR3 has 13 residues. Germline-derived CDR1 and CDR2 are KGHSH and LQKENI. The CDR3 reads CASSRDGSAEQYF. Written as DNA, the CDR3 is TGTGCCAGCTCACGGGACGGATCTGCCGAGCAGTACTTC.

The CDR3 protein is CASSLSGSPGGEQFF. The CDR3 region has the DNA TGTGCCAGCAGCTTAAGCGGGAGCCCGGGAGGAGAGCAGTTCTTC. V is TRBV7-3 and J is TRBJ2-1, with 7 bases lining up with TRBD2. Germline V gives CDR1 SGHTA, CDR2 FQGTGA. After removal of 1 base from V and 10 bases from J, the junction contained 10 bases not matched to a gene. CDR3 size: 15 residues.

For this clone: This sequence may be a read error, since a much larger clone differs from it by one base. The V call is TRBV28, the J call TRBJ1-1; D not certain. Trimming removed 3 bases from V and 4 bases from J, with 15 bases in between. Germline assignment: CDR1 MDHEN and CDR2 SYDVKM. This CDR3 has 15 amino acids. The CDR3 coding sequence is TGTGCCAGCAGTTTGCACACAGCCATGAGCACTGAAGCTTTCTTT. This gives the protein CASSLHTAMSTEAFF.

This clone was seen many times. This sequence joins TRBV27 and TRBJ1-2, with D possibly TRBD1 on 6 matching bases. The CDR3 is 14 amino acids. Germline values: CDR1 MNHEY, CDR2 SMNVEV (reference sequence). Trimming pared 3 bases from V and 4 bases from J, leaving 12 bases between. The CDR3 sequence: CASSFGGLPYGYTF. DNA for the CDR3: TGTGCCAGCAGTTTCGGGGGGCTCCCCTATGGCTACACCTTC.

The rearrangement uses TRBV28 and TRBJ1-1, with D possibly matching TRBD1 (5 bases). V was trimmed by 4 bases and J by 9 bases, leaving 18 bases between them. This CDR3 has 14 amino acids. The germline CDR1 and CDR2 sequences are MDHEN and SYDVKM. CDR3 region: CASSSPPTDFQAFF. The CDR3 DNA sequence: TGTGCCAGCAGTTCCCCCCCGACAGATTTTCAAGCTTTCTTT.

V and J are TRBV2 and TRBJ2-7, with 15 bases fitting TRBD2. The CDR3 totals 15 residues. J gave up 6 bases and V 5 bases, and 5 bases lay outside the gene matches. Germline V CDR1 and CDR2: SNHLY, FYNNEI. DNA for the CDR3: TGTGCCAGCAGTCGTGGACTAGCGGGAGGGGTCGAGCAGTACTTC. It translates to CASSRGLAGGVEQYF.

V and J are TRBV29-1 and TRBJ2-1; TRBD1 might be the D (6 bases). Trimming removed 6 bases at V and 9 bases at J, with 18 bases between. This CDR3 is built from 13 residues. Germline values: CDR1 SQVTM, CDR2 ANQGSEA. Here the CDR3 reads CSVEKQGRGEQFF. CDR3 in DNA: TGCAGCGTGGAGAAACAGGGTAGGGGTGAGCAGTTCTTC.

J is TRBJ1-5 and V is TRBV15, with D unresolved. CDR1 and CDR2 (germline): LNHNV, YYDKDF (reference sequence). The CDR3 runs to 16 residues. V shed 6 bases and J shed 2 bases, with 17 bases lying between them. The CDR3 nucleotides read TGTGCCACCAGGCCGGTATCGGGGATGGGCAATCAGCCCCAGCATTTT. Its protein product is CATRPVSGMGNQPQHF.

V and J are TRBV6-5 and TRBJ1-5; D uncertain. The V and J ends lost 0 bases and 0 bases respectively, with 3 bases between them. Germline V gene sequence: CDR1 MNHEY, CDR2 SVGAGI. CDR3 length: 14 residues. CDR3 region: CASSYSYSNQPQHF. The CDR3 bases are TGTGCCAGCAGTTACTCGTATAGCAATCAGCCCCAGCATTTT.

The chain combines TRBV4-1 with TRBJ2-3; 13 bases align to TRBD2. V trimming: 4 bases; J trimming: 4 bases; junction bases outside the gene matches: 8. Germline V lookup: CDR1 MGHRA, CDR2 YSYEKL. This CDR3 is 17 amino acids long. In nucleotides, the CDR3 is TGCGCCAGCAGCCGAGCGAGGACTAGCGGGAGCGCAGATACGCAGTATTTT. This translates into CASSRARTSGSADTQYF.

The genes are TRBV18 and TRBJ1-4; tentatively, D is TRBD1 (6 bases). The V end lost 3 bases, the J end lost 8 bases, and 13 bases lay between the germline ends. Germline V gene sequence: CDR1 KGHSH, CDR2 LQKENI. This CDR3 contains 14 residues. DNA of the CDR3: TGTGCCAGCTCACCTGGGGGGGCTGAGGAAAAACTGTTTTTT. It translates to CASSPGGAEEKLFF. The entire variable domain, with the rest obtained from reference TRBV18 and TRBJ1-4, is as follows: NAGVMQNPRHLVRRRGQEARLRCSPMKGHSHVYWYRQLPEEGLKFMVYLQKENIIDESGMPKERFSAEFPKEGPSILRIQQVVRGDSAAYFCASSPGGAEEKLFFGSGTQLSVL.

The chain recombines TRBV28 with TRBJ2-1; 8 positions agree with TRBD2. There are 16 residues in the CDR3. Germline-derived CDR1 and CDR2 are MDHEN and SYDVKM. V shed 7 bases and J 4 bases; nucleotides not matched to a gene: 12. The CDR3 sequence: CASIPGGLNLYNEQFF. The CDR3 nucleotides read TGTGCCAGCATCCCGGGGGGGCTAAATCTATACAATGAGCAGTTCTTC.

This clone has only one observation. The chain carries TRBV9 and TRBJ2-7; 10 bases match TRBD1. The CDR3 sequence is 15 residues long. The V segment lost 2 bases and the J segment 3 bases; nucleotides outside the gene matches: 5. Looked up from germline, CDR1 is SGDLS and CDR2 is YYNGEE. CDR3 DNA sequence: TGTGCCAGCAGCGTCGGACAGGGGGTAGGCTACGAGCAGTACTTC. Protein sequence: CASSVGQGVGYEQYF.

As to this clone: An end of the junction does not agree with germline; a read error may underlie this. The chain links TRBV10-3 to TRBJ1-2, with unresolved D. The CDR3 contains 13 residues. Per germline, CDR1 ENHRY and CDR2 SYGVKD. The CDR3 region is CASSEGGYYGYTF. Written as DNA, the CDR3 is TGTGCCAGCAGTGAGGGAGGATACTATGGCTACACCTTC.

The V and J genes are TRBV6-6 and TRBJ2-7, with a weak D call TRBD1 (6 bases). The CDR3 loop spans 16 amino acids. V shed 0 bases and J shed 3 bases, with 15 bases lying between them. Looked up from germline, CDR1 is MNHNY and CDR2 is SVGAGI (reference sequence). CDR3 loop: CASSYSMVGARYEQYF. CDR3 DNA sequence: TGTGCCAGCAGTTACTCGATGGTGGGGGCGCGCTACGAGCAGTACTTC.

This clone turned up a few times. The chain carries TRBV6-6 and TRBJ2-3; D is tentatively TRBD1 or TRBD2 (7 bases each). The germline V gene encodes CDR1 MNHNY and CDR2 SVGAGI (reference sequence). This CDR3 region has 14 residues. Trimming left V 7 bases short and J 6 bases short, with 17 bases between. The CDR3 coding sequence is TGTGCCAGCAAGGGGGCCCTGCGGGAGGATACGCAGTATTTT. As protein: CASKGALREDTQYF.

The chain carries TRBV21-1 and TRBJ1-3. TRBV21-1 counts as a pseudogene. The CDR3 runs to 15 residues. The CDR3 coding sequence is TGTGCCAGCAGCTACGGGCGGGAGGCTGGAAACACCATATATTTT. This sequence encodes CASSYGREAGNTIYF.

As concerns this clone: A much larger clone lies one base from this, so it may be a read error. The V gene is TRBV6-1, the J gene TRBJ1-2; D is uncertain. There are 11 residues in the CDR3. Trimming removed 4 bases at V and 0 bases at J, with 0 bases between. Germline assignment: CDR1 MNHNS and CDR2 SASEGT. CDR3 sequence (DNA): TGTGCCAGCAGTGCTAACTATGGCTACACCTTC. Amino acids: CASSANYGYTF.

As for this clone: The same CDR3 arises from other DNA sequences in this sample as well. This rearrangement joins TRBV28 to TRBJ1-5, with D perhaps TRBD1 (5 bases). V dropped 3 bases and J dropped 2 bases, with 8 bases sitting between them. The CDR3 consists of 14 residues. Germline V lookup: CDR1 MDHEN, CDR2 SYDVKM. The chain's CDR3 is CASSLGRGNQPQHF. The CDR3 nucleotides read TGTGCCAGCAGTTTGGGCAGGGGCAATCAGCCCCAGCATTTT.